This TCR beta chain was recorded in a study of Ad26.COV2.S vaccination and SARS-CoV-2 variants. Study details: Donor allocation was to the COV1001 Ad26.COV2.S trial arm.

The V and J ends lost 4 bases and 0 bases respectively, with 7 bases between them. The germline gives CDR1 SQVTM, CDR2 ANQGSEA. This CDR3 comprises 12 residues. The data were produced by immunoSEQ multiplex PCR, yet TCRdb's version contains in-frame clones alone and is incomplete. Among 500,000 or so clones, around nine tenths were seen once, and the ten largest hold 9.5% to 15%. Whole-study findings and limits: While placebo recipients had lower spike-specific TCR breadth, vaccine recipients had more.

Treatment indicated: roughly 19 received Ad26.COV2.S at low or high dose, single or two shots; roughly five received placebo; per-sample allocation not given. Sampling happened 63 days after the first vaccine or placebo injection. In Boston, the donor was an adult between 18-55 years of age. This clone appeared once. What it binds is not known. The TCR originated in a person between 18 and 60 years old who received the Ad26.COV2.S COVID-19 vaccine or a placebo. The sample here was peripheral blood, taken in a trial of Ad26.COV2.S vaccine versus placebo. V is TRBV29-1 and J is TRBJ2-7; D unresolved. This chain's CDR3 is CSVGMSSYEQYF. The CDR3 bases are TGCAGCGTTGGGATGAGCTCCTACGAGCAGTACTTC.